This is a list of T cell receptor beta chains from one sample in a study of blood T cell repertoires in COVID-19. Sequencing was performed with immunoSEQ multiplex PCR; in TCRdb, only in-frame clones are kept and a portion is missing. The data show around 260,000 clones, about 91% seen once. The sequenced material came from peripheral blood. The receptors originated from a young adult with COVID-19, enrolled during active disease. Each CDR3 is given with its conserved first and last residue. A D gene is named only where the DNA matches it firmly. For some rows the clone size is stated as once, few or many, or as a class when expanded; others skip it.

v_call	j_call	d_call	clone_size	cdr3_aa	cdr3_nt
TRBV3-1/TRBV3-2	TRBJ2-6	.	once	CASRGRGSLSGANVLTF	TGTGCCAGCAGAGGTAGGGGGAGCCTGTCTGGGGCCAACGTCCTGACTTTC
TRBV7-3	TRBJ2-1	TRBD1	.	CASSLTGEVNEQFF	TGTGCCAGCAGCTTGACAGGGGAGGTCAATGAGCAGTTCTTC
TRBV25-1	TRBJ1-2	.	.	CASSEGDAYGYTF	TGTGCCAGCAGTGAAGGAGACGCCTATGGCTACACCTTC
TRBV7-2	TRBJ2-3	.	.	CASSVTSTDTQYF	TGTGCCAGCAGCGTCACTAGCACAGATACGCAGTATTTT
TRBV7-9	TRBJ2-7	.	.	CASSSPPRVSSYEQYF	TGTGCCAGCAGCTCACCCCCCCGGGTTAGCTCCTACGAGCAGTACTTC
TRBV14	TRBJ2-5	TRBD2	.	CASRNSGKETQYF	TGTGCCAGCAGAAATAGCGGGAAAGAGACCCAGTACTTC
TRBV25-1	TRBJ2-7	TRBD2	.	CASVSGGEQYF	TGTGCCAGCGTTAGCGGGGGGGAGCAGTACTTC
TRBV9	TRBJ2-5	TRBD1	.	CASSVLIGTGEMETQYF	TGTGCCAGCAGCGTACTGATTGGGACAGGGGAAATGGAGACCCAGTACTTC
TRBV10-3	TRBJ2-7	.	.	CAISERGAGNEQYF	TGTGCCATCAGTGAAAGGGGCGCTGGGAACGAGCAGTACTTC
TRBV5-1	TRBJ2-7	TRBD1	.	CASSNRDRVYEQYF	TGCGCCAGCAGCAACCGGGACAGAGTCTACGAGCAGTACTTC
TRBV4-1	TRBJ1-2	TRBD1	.	CASSLGTGEVGYTF	TGCGCCAGCAGCCTCGGGACAGGGGAGGTGGGCTACACCTTC
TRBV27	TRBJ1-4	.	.	CASSPWTPQMEKLFF	TGTGCCAGCAGTCCTTGGACACCCCAAATGGAAAAACTGTTTTTT
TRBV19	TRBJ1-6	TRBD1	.	CASNLQGVYNSPLHF	TGTGCCAGTAATTTACAGGGGGTATACAATTCACCCCTCCACTTT
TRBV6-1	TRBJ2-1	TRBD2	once	CASSVAGGRNEQFF	TGTGCCAGCAGTGTAGCGGGAGGGAGGAATGAGCAGTTCTTC
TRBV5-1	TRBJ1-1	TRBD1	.	CASSWDRAAEAFF	TGCGCCAGCAGCTGGGACAGGGCCGCTGAAGCTTTCTTT
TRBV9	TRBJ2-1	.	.	CASSANPGQNNEQFF	TGTGCCAGCAGCGCAAACCCGGGACAAAACAATGAGCAGTTCTTC
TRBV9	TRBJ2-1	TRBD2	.	CASSVGTSNEQFF	TGTGCCAGCAGCGTAGGGACTAGCAATGAGCAGTTCTTC
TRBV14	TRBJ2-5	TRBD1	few	CASSPQGQGLLETQYF	TGTGCCAGCAGCCCCCAGGGACAGGGGCTATTGGAGACCCAGTACTTC
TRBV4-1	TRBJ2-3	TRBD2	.	CASSQGLAGEDTQYF	TGCGCCAGCAGCCAAGGACTAGCGGGTGAAGATACGCAGTATTTT
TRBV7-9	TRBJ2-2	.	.	CASSSDGTYTGELFF	TGTGCCAGCAGCTCAGACGGGACTTACACCGGGGAGCTGTTTTTT
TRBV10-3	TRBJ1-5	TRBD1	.	CAIRGDSNSNQPQHF	TGTGCCATCAGGGGGGACAGTAATAGCAATCAGCCCCAGCATTTT
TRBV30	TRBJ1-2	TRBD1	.	CAWSGGQGLGYTF	TGTGCCTGGAGTGGGGGACAGGGGCTTGGCTACACCTTC
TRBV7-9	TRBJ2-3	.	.	CASSHTGDTDTQYF	TGTGCCAGCAGCCATACAGGAGACACAGATACGCAGTATTTT
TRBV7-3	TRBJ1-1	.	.	CASSSSNEGTEAFF	TGTGCCAGCAGCTCCTCGAACGAGGGCACTGAAGCTTTCTTT
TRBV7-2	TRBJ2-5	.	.	CASSPDTFFQETQYF	TGTGCCAGCAGCCCGGACACATTCTTTCAAGAGACCCAGTACTTC
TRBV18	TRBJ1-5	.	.	CASSPEQDMHF	TGTGCCAGCTCACCGGAACAGGACATGCATTTT
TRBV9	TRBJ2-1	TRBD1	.	CASSPTGTVSSYNEQFF	TGTGCCAGCAGCCCCACCGGGACAGTGAGCTCCTACAATGAGCAGTTCTTC
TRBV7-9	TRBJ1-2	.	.	CASSMIGRVDGYTF	TGTGCCAGCAGCATGATCGGTAGAGTCGATGGCTACACCTTC
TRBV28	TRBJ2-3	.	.	CASSSRLVESSDTQYF	TGTGCCAGCAGTTCCAGACTAGTAGAATCGTCAGATACGCAGTATTTT
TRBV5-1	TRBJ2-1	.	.	CASSSPLRGNEQFF	TGCGCCAGCAGCTCACCCCTGAGAGGTAATGAGCAGTTCTTC
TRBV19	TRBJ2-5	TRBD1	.	CASSRGQTLGTQYF	TGTGCCAGTAGCAGGGGACAGACCTTGGGGACCCAGTACTTC
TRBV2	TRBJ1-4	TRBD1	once	CASSDWDSPAATNEKLFF	TGTGCCAGCAGTGATTGGGACAGCCCGGCCGCAACTAATGAAAAACTGTTTTTT
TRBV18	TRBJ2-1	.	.	CASSSTGTYNNEQFF	TGTGCCAGCTCATCTACCGGGACTTACAACAATGAGCAGTTCTTC
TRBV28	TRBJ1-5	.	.	CASSLLSGNQPQHF	TGTGCCAGCAGTTTATTAAGCGGCAATCAGCCCCAGCATTTT
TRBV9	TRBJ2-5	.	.	CASSVAGSTGETQYF	TGTGCCAGCAGCGTAGCGGGATCCACCGGGGAGACCCAGTACTTC
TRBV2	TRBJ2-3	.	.	CASSVMRADTQYF	TGTGCCAGCAGTGTGATGAGGGCAGATACGCAGTATTTT
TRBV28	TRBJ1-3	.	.	CASSPGRAGNTIYF	TGTGCCAGCAGCCCGGGGAGGGCTGGAAACACCATATATTTT
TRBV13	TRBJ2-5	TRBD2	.	CASSSRAGAAKETQYF	TGTGCCAGCAGCTCTCGAGCGGGAGCCGCGAAAGAGACCCAGTACTTC
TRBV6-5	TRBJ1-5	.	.	CASSPSTGNQPQHF	TGTGCCAGCAGCCCGAGCACAGGAAATCAGCCCCAGCATTTT
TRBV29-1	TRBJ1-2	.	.	CSVEGHYGYTF	TGCAGCGTTGAGGGGCACTATGGCTACACCTTC
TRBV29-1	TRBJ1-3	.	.	CSARQESSGNTIYF	TGCAGCGCCCGACAGGAGAGCTCTGGAAACACCATATATTTT